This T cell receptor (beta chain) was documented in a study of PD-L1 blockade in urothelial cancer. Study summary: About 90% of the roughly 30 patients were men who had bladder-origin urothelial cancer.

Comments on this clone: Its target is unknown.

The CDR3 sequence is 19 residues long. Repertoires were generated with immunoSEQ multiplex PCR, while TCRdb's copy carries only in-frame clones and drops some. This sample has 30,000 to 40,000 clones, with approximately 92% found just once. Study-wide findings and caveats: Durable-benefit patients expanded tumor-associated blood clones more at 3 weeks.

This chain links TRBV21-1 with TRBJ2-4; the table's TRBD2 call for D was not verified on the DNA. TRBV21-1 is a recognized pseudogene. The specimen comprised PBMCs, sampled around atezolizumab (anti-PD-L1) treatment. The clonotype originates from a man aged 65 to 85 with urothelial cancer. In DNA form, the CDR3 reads TGTGCCAGCCCCGATCAGGCGGGAGTGGTTTTTTTAGCCAAAAACATTCAGTACTTC. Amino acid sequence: CASPDQAGVVFLAKNIQYF.